This is a list of T cell receptor beta chains from one sample in a study of Graves' ophthalmopathy and Graves' hyperthyroidism. TCRdb called the multiplex PCR reads again in MiXCR, with one record for every CDR3 protein. The repertoire consists of over 450,000 distinct CDR3 sequences, with under 15% occurring once and the leading ten covering roughly 9.8%. Sequenced material: blood. Receptor source: a woman younger than 45 with Graves' ophthalmopathy. The CDR3 runs from the conserved cysteine through the conserved F or W. D genes are given only for firm matches. Clone size is stated in some rows and not others, as once, few, many or a class when expanded.

d_call j_call v_call clone_size cdr3_nt cdr3_aa
- TRBJ2-5 TRBV7-9 - TGTGCCAGCAGCTTAGCAGGGACGGAGACCCGGTACTTC CASSLAGTETRYF
TRBD2 TRBJ2-7 TRBV12-3/TRBV12-4 many TGTGCCAGCAGTTTAGTGCTAGCGGGAGGGCATGAGCAGTACTTC CASSLVLAGGHEQYF
- TRBJ1-2 TRBV12-3/TRBV12-4 many TGTGCCAGCACTTTAGGGACTGGGGGCTACACCTTC CASTLGTGGYTF
- TRBJ2-7 TRBV12-3/TRBV12-4 - TGTGCCAGCAGTTTAATGGCAGGGTCAGCCTACGAGCAGTACTTC CASSLMAGSAYEQYF
TRBD2 TRBJ2-5 TRBV27 few TGTGCCAGCAGTATCCTAGGGACTAGCGGGAGTGGGGTAGAGACCCAGTACTTC CASSILGTSGSGVETQYF
- TRBJ1-1 TRBV4-1 many TGCGCCAGCAGCCAAGTTTGGGATCGGCGGTCTGAAGCTTTCTTT CASSQVWDRRSEAFF
TRBD1 TRBJ1-2 TRBV5-1 many TGCGCCAGCAGCTTGACCTCGGGCAGGGGGGTCTATGGCTACACCTTC CASSLTSGRGVYGYTF
TRBD1 TRBJ1-2 TRBV27 few TGTGCCAGCAGTCTCCATGGACAGGGAAGCTACACCTTC CASSLHGQGSYTF
TRBD1 TRBJ1-2 TRBV12-3/TRBV12-4 many TGTGCCAGCAGACTGGACAGGGTATATGGTGGCTACACCTTC CASRLDRVYGGYTF
- TRBJ1-2 TRBV4-1 few TGCGCCAGCAGCCAAGATCTGGAAGGCCTTTTCTATGGCTACACCTTC CASSQDLEGLFYGYTF
- TRBJ2-7 TRBV12-3/TRBV12-4 once TGTGCCAGCAGTTTAGGGGGAGTCCACTACGAGCAGTACTTC CASSLGGVHYEQYF
TRBD2 TRBJ2-2 TRBV11-2 many TGTGCCAGCAGCTTAGGGGGACTAGCGGGAGGGCGCCCCGGGGAGCTGTTTTTT CASSLGGLAGGRPGELFF
- TRBJ1-5 TRBV20-1 many TGCAGTGCTAGAGATTTGTTGGGGATCCGGAATCAGCCCCAGCATTTT CSARDLLGIRNQPQHF
- TRBJ2-2 TRBV11-2 - TGTGCCAGCACCCGGACATCGAACACCGGGGAGCTGTTTTTT CASTRTSNTGELFF
TRBD1 TRBJ2-5 TRBV6-1 - TGTGCCAGCAGTCCCGTCGGACAGGGGGCCGGGGAGACCCAGTACTTC CASSPVGQGAGETQYF
- TRBJ2-7 TRBV6-1 few TGTGCCAGCAAGGACAATTCCTACGAGCAGTACTTC CASKDNSYEQYF
- TRBJ2-6 TRBV7-2 many TGTGCCAGCAGCCCTAGATACTCTGGGGCCAACGTCCTGACTTTC CASSPRYSGANVLTF
- TRBJ2-7 TRBV27 many TGTGCCAGCAGTCCTACCTTAACAGGGATCTACGAGCAGTACTTC CASSPTLTGIYEQYF
- TRBJ2-7 TRBV6-1 many TGTGCCAGCAGTGAACGAAGGGAGCAGTACTTC CASSERREQYF
- TRBJ2-7 TRBV30 many TGTGCCTGGAGCAGGGGACTCTACGAGCAGTACTTC CAWSRGLYEQYF
TRBD1 TRBJ2-4 TRBV3-1 many TGTGCCAGCAGCCCAACAGGGGGGTTTGCCAAAAACATTCAGTACTTC CASSPTGGFAKNIQYF
- TRBJ2-5 TRBV20-1 many TGCAGTGCCAGGGCCACCGGTAAAGAGACCCAGTACTTC CSARATGKETQYF
- TRBJ2-7 TRBV18 once TGTGCCAGCTCACCACTTCGCAGATCCTACGAGCAGTACTTC CASSPLRRSYEQYF
- TRBJ1-5 TRBV6-2/TRBV6-3 - TGTGCCAGCAGTTTGGGGGGGCAGCCCCAGGATTTT CASSLGGQPQDF
- TRBJ1-1 TRBV12-3/TRBV12-4 many TGTGCCAGCAGTTTAGCGGGAGGGGTAAACACTGAAGCTTTCTTT CASSLAGGVNTEAFF
- TRBJ1-2 TRBV14 - TGTGCCAGCAGCCAAGAAGAACGTTATGGCTACACCTTC CASSQEERYGYTF
- TRBJ1-1 TRBV5-1 few TGCGCCAGCAGCTTGGGGGCGGGAGTGATTGAAGCTTTCTTT CASSLGAGVIEAFF
- TRBJ2-3 TRBV29-1 - TGCAGCGTTGAATCACGATGGCGAGCTAACACAGATACGCAGTATTTT CSVESRWRANTDTQYF
- TRBJ1-5 TRBV12-3/TRBV12-4 - TGTGCCAGCAGCGGGGAAGCGGGGGCAATCCAGCCCCAGCATTTT CASSGEAGAIQPQHF
TRBD1 TRBJ2-3 TRBV7-6 many TGTGCCAGCAGCCCCGGGACAGGGACAGATACGCAGTATTTT CASSPGTGTDTQYF
- TRBJ2-3 TRBV6-5 - TGTGCCAGCAGTTACCGCCGTTTAAGTAGCACAGATACGCGGTATTTT CASSYRRLSSTDTRYF